This T cell receptor beta chain was captured in a study of CXCR3-negative and CXCR3-positive naive CD8 T cells. Background on the study: Summed over all libraries, TRB reads came to about 140 million, with about 1.5 +/- 0.3 million per library. Study-wide points: Naive CXCR3-negative cells resembled naive CXCR3-positive cells in TRBV-TRBJ usage; memory cells differed. Higher TRB CDR3 hydrophobicity marked CXCR3-positive naive cells relative to CXCR3-negative naive cells. The authors found comparable surface CD5 between naive subsets and inferred TCR strength from TRB CDR3 properties.

In regard to this clonotype: Antigen: not known.

Preparation of TRB cDNA libraries relied on 5' RACE carrying UMI labels. TCRdb re-analyzed the 5' RACE reads; it lists each CDR3 protein once, without DNA. The sample has about 90,000 distinct CDR3 sequences. Germline V gene sequence: CDR1 LGHDT, CDR2 YNNKEL (reference sequence). This CDR3 region has 16 residues. Naive cells were sorted as CD45RO-, CCR7+, CD27+ and CD95-. The material sequenced was naive CXCR3+ CD8+ T cells from blood. Subset in this sample: CD45RO-CCR7+CD27+CD95- naive CD8+ T cells expressing CXCR3 (TNR3+). The receptor was isolated from a human donor in good health. Some clones in this sample may be carry-over from other donors' samples. The chain couples TRBV3-1 to TRBJ1-2; with no DNA, the TCRdb D assignment of TRBD1 cannot be verified. Here the CDR3 reads CASSQDLRPTLFGYTF.